These 10 T cell receptor beta chains were all obtained from the same sample, sequenced in a study of quantifying T cell responses using KT2 cells (TCRdb year 2017). At the level of the whole study: RNA was DNase-treated and reverse transcribed with TCR alpha and beta constant-region primers, mostly using SuperScript III.

The library was generated by UMI-ligation and nested PCR. Sequenced using an Illumina MiSeq. A single-stranded oligonucleotide bearing the Illumina SP2 sequence and a UMI was ligated to the 3' end of the cDNA with T4 RNA ligase 1. PCR1 consisted of three to four cycles (98 degrees C 15 s, 69 degrees C 30 s, 72 degrees C 40 s), and for the beta primer an equimolar mix of RC1.1 and RC1.2 was used to cover TRBC1 and TRBC2. Using fastp trimming at Q25 and MiXCR clonotype assembly, TCRdb reanalyzed the public sequencing data and kept in-frame beta chains. Each record represents a unique CDR3 protein, reported with the most common genes and DNA among its rows. This sample has some 48,000 distinct CDR3 sequences in its table, and approximately 10% of those were observed once. The ten largest clones capture 10% of the sample. Sequences were obtained from PBMCs spiked with cells of the T cell clone KT2. These receptors were taken from a human donor.

This clonotype was found many times. V and J are TRBV12-3 or TRBV12-4 and TRBJ1-3; 7 bases map to TRBD1. The CDR3 is 14 amino acids. Germline trimming cut 5 bases from V and 2 bases from J; bases unmatched to any gene: 3. The DNA for the CDR3 is TGTGCCAGCAGTCCCGGGACAGCTGGAAACACCATATATTTT. Its translation: CASSPGTAGNTIYF.

This clonotype was seen a few times. The CDR3 DNA sequence: TGTGCCAGACCCCCTTCAGGGGTACGTTCACCCCTCCACTTT. Its protein product is CARPPSGVRSPLHF. The rearrangement uses TRBV7-9 and TRBJ1-6, with D possibly TRBD1 on 6 matching bases. Germline CDR1 is SEHNR and CDR2 is FQNEAQ (reference sequence). V shed 9 bases and J shed 9 bases, with 18 bases lying between them. This CDR3 comprises 14 residues. Full variable domain (outside the CDR3, taken from reference TRBV7-9 and TRBJ1-6): DTGVSQNPRHKITKRGQNVTFRCDPISEHNRLYWYRQTLGQGPEFLTYFQNEAQLEKSRLLSDRFSAERPKGSFSTLEIQRTEQGDSAMYLCARPPSGVRSPLHFGNGTRLTVT.

This clonotype was found a few times. This chain links TRBV20-1 with TRBJ1-5; no definite D call. Germline values: CDR1 DFQATT, CDR2 SNEGSKA (reference sequence). Trimming removed 0 bases at V and 1 base at J, with 7 bases between. The CDR3 spans 14 residues. CDR3 in amino acids: CSARERESNQPQHF. The CDR3 DNA reads TGCAGTGCTAGAGAGAGGGAAAGCAATCAGCCCCAGCATTTT.

This clonotype was counted a few times. The V gene is TRBV29-1, the J gene TRBJ2-1; 16 positions agree with TRBD2. V trimming: 4 bases; J trimming: 9 bases; junction bases outside the gene matches: 9. CDR3 length equals 16 residues. The germline gives CDR1 SQVTM, CDR2 ANQGSEA. Written as DNA, the CDR3 is TGCAGCGTTGCTGGGGGGACTAGCGGGGGGGCAGCTGAGCAGTTCTTC. Protein: CSVAGGTSGGAAEQFF.

Regarding this clonotype: A junction boundary mismatches the germline segment, possibly from a read error. The chain uses TRBV10-3 and TRBJ2-2; 11 bases fit TRBD2. In germline, CDR1 is ENHRY, CDR2 SYGVKD. This CDR3 comprises 15 residues. CDR3 nucleotides: TGTGCCAACAGTACTAGCGGGGGCCACGGCGGGGAGCTGTTTTTT. Protein product: CANSTSGGHGGELFF.

This clonotype was seen only a few times. The chain recombines TRBV11-2 with TRBJ1-3; the D is unclear. V shed 3 bases and J shed 6 bases, with 6 bases lying between them. This CDR3 is 12 amino acids long. Per the germline V gene, CDR1 is SGHAT and CDR2 is FQNNGV. CDR3 protein: CASSFRENTIYF. The CDR3 DNA follows: TGTGCCAGCAGCTTCCGCGAAAACACCATATATTTT.

This clonotype was counted between two and nine times. The chain employs TRBV5-1 and TRBJ2-7, with TRBD1 identical over 10 bases. V lost 7 bases and J lost 1; bases outside the gene matches: 14. CDR3 length: 17 residues. Germline CDR1 SGHRS, CDR2 YFSETQ. CDR3 in DNA: TGCGCCAGCCACCCCGGACAGGGGGTGACTAAATCCTACGAGCAGTACTTC. Protein sequence: CASHPGQGVTKSYEQYF.

This rearrangement joins TRBV30 to TRBJ2-7; the D is unclear. Germline CDR1 reads GTSNPN; CDR2 reads SVGIG (reference sequence). The CDR3 covers 11 residues. Trimming cost V 4 bases and J 8 bases, with 12 bases left between them. CDR3 DNA: TGTGCCTGGACCCTGGATTTGAAGCAGTACTTC. As protein: CAWTLDLKQYF.

This clonotype turned up a few times. The chain uses TRBV5-1 and TRBJ1-5; perhaps TRBD1 as D (6 bases). V lost 5 bases, J lost 7 bases, and 13 bases lay in between. The CDR3 sequence is 13 residues long. The germline CDR1 and CDR2 sequences are SGHRS and YFSETQ. CDR3 loop: CASRRGDEQPQHF. The CDR3 nucleotides are TGCGCCAGCAGGAGGGGGGACGAACAGCCCCAGCATTTT.

In DNA form, the CDR3 reads TGTGCCAGCAGTATTTTACAGGAAGCTTTCTTT. Translating gives CASSILQEAFF. The chain joins TRBV2 to TRBJ1-1; D gene unclear. CDR3 length equals 11 residues. The germline V gene encodes CDR1 SNHLY and CDR2 FYNNEI. V lost 5 bases and J lost 8, with 9 bases in between. The whole variable domain, remainder taken from reference TRBV2 and TRBJ1-1, is EPEVTQTPSHQVTQMGQEVILRCVPISNHLYFYWYRQILGQKVEFLVSFYNNEISEKSEIFDDQFSVERPDGSNFTLKIRSTKLEDSAMYFCASSILQEAFFGQGTRLTVV.